This T cell receptor beta chain was profiled in a study of cytomegalovirus exposure and HLA in healthy donors. It was with 60 Vbeta and 13 Jbeta primers that the PCR ran. The data were produced by immunoSEQ multiplex PCR, yet TCRdb's version contains in-frame clones alone and is incomplete. The table shows more than 95,000 clones, with around two thirds occurring only once. This clone was observed a handful of times. Its cognate antigen is unknown. Different DNA sequences within this sample yield the same CDR3. Study-wide results and caveats: There were a few CMV-associated chains whose specificity for CMV antigens was confirmed in vitro. The likely explanation for a cluster of highly shared sequence variants was sequencing artifact. According to a later analysis, most TCR beta chains associated with CMV appeared HLA-restricted.

The CDR3 extends over 15 amino acids. Germline V gene lookup returns CDR1 SNHLY and CDR2 FYNNEI. Unmatched junction bases numbered 3, after V lost 5 bases and J lost 1 base. The sequencing input was PBMCs. The rearrangement uses TRBV2 and TRBJ2-3, with 10 positions matching TRBD2. This TCR derives from a man in his sixties in good health and CMV-seropositive. This chain's CDR3 is CASSPGLAGTDTQYF. DNA of the CDR3: TGTGCCAGCAGTCCCGGACTAGCGGGCACAGATACGCAGTATTTT.